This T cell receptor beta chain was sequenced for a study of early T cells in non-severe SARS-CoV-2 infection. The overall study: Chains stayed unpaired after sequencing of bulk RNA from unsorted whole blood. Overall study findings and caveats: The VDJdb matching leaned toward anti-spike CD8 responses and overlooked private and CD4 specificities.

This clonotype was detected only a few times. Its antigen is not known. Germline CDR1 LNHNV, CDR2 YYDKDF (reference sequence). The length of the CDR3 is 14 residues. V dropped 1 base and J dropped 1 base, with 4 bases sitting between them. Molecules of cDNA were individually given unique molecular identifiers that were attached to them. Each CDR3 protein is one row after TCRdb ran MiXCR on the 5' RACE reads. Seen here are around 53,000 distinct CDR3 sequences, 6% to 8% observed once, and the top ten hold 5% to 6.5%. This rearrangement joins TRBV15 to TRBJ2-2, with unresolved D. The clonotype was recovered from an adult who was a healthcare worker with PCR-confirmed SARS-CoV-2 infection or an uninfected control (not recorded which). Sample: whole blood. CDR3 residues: CATSRAGNTGELFF. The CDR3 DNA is TGTGCCACCAGCAGAGCAGGGAACACCGGGGAGCTGTTTTTT.